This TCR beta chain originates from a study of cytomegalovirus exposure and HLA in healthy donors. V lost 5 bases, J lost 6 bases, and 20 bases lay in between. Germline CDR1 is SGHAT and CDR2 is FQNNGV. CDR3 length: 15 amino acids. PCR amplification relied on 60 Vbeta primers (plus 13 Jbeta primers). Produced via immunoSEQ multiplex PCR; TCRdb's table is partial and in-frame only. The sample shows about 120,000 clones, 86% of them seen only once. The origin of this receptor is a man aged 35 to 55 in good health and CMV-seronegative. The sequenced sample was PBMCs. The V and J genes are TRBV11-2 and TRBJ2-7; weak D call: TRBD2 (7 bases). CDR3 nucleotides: TGTGCCAGCAGCCGTCGGGGGGCGGGGGCCTTCGAGCAGTACTTC. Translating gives CASSRRGAGAFEQYF.